The 29 T cell receptor beta chains presented below share a single source sample, sequenced in a study of STAT3 mutations in large granular lymphocyte leukemia (dated by TCRdb to about 2019). Points the paper makes about the study in general: Every T-LGLL patient showed at least one immunodominant TCRbeta clonotype, and about half showed multiple immunodominant subclonotypes.

Libraries came from the immunoSEQ multiplex PCR assay. The table comes from immuneACCESS by way of TCRdb, which keeps in-frame sequences with V and J called. Part of the clones is missing from these tables; in studies checked, under half for an unresolved V gene and the rest for unknown reasons. In this sample the table shows about 9,300 clones, approximately 87% of which occur a single time. Of the sample, 84% is held by the ten largest clones. These TCRs' antigens remain unknown. Sequencing used peripheral blood mononuclear cells. Source of these receptors: a man older than 75 with T-cell large granular lymphocyte leukemia. Some clones in this sample may be carry-over from other donors' samples. The age is the age at diagnosis.

The rearrangement uses TRBV6-5 and TRBJ1-1; D is uncertain. The CDR3 runs 16 residues. Trimming took 4 bases from V and 4 from J, leaving 19 bases between them. Germline CDR1 MNHEY, CDR2 SVGAGI. The CDR3 is CASSSRAWPGSTEAFF. In DNA form, the CDR3 reads TGTGCCAGCAGTTCCCGCGCGTGGCCAGGTTCCACTGAAGCTTTCTTT.

This chain uses TRBV30 with TRBJ2-1, with D maybe TRBD1 (6 bases). From germline, CDR1 is GTSNPN and CDR2 SVGIG (reference sequence). V gave up 5 bases and J gave up 4 bases, with 12 bases separating them. This CDR3 comprises 13 residues. The CDR3 here is CAWWGPLYNEQFF. The CDR3 region has the DNA TGTGCCTGGTGGGGGCCCTTATACAATGAGCAGTTCTTC.

In this sample, this clone turned up a few times. The rearrangement links TRBV4-2 to TRBJ1-3; 10 nucleotides agree with TRBD1. After removal of 4 bases from V and 10 bases from J, the junction contained 10 bases not matched to a gene. This CDR3 is 15 amino acids long. Germline CDR1 reads LGHNA; CDR2 reads YNFKEQ. The CDR3 DNA reads as TGTGCCAGCAGCCGAGCCGGGACAGGGGATGGGACCATATATTTT. The encoded protein is CASSRAGTGDGTIYF.

The sample holds a few counts of this clone. The chain joins TRBV19 to TRBJ1-5; the D is unclear. Germline-derived CDR1 and CDR2 are LNHDA and SQIVND (reference sequence). Trimming took 6 bases from V and 4 from J, leaving 13 bases between them. The CDR3 covers 14 residues. The chain's CDR3 is CASSFVSGNQPQHF. CDR3 sequence (DNA): TGTGCCAGTAGCTTCGTTTCCGGGAATCAGCCCCAGCATTTT.

There are a few counts of this clone. The chain carries TRBV11-2 and TRBJ1-2, with unresolved D. Trimming pared 1 base from V and 4 bases from J, leaving 10 bases between. The CDR3 length is 14 residues. Looked up from germline, CDR1 is SGHAT and CDR2 is FQNNGV. CDR3 DNA sequence: TGTGCCAGCAGCTTAGCGGCTCAGAGCTATGGCTACACCTTC. Its protein product is CASSLAAQSYGYTF.

The rearrangement uses TRBV18 and TRBJ1-2, with 7 bases that match TRBD1. J gave up 0 bases and V 3 bases, and 4 bases lay outside the gene matches. The CDR3 is made up of 15 amino acids. Germline V gene data show CDR1 as KGHSH and CDR2 as LQKENI. CDR3 sequence (DNA): TGTGCCAGCTCACCGACAGGGCCGCCTAACTATGGCTACACCTTC. Amino acid sequence: CASSPTGPPNYGYTF.

The chain uses TRBV6-6 and TRBJ1-5; D perhaps matches TRBD1 (5 bases). CDR3 length: 14 amino acids. Germline V CDR1 and CDR2: MNHNY, SVGAGI (reference sequence). Between the trimmed V and J ends, which lost 6 bases and 4 bases, there was a span of 13 bases. This chain's CDR3 is CASSQGRQNQPQHF. CDR3 DNA sequence: TGTGCCAGCAGCCAGGGACGGCAGAATCAGCCCCAGCATTTT.

The chain uses TRBV28 and TRBJ1-4; D perhaps matches TRBD1 (6 bases). The CDR3 runs to 13 residues. Germline V gene lookup returns CDR1 MDHEN and CDR2 SYDVKM. V lost 8 bases and J lost 7, with 14 bases in between. The CDR3 DNA is TGTGCCAGCGTCCGAGGGGGGGCTGAAAAACTGTTTTTT. Protein: CASVRGGAEKLFF.

The CDR3 coding sequence is TGCGCCAGCAGCCCCGAGGGGGGTTCTGGGGCCAACGTCCTGACTTTC. Protein sequence: CASSPEGGSGANVLTF. This chain links TRBV5-1 with TRBJ2-6, with D perhaps assigned TRBD1 or TRBD2 (6 bases each). Trimming removed 4 bases from V and 1 base from J, with 12 bases in between. Looked up from germline, CDR1 is SGHRS and CDR2 is YFSETQ. The CDR3 contains 16 residues.

This clone was detected once. The chain uses TRBV5-4 and TRBJ2-1; 9 bases fit TRBD2. The CDR3 totals 15 residues. Germline loops: CDR1 SGHNT, CDR2 YYREEE (reference sequence). Trimming cost V 4 bases and J 1 base; bases outside gene matches: 3. The CDR3 sequence is CASSLAGQSYNEQFF. CDR3 sequence (DNA): TGTGCCAGCAGCCTAGCGGGGCAGTCCTACAATGAGCAGTTCTTC.

V gene TRBV7-9 combines with J gene TRBJ2-1; TRBD2 matches at 12 bases. Trimming removed 7 bases from V and 6 bases from J; junction bases left unmatched: 4. This CDR3 region has 14 residues. Germline V CDR1 and CDR2: SEHNR, FQNEAQ (reference sequence). Here the CDR3 DNA reads TGTGCCAGCATCCGGACTAGCGGGGTCAATGAGCAGTTCTTC. Translating it yields CASIRTSGVNEQFF.

This chain joins TRBV20-1 and TRBJ1-1, with D possibly being TRBD1 (5 bases). Germline assignment: CDR1 DFQATT and CDR2 SNEGSKA (reference sequence). This CDR3 spans 11 amino acids. V was shortened by 3 bases and J by 10 bases, with 12 bases between the two germline ends. The CDR3 DNA sequence: TGCAGTGCTAGGCAGGGCGGACCAGCTTTCTTT. Translation: CSARQGGPAFF.

The chain couples TRBV29-1 to TRBJ1-3, with D unresolved. Germline CDR1 is SQVTM and CDR2 is ANQGSEA. The CDR3 is 11 residues long. The ends were cut back, 3 bases at V and 4 bases at J, with 4 bases in the middle. CDR3 sequence: CSVDRGNTIYF. For the CDR3, the DNA is TGCAGCGTTGACAGGGGAAACACCATATATTTT.

The rearrangement uses TRBV2 and TRBJ1-1; TRBD1 is a possible D gene (5 bases). The germline CDR1 and CDR2 sequences are SNHLY and FYNNEI. The CDR3 has 14 amino acids. V was clipped by 3 bases and J by 5 bases, with 13 bases between them. The CDR3 is CASSELGGGTEAFF. The CDR3 coding sequence is TGTGCCAGCAGTGAGCTCGGGGGGGGGACTGAAGCTTTCTTT.

The sample holds one count of this clone. The chain has TRBV18 and TRBJ2-5, with unresolved D. The CDR3 is 12 residues long. The V end was cut by 3 bases, the J end by 4 bases, with 6 bases between. CDR1 is KGHSH and CDR2 is LQKENI in the germline V gene. The CDR3 DNA follows: TGTGCCAGCTCACCTTTATCAGAGACCCAGTACTTC. Its protein is CASSPLSETQYF.

This clone was observed a single time. The chain links TRBV6-1 to TRBJ2-7; TRBD1 matches at 8 bases. Germline values: CDR1 MNHNS, CDR2 SASEGT. CDR3 size: 15 residues. The V and J ends lost 6 bases and 5 bases, in that order; junction bases with no gene match: 12. This chain's CDR3 is CASSTTVTGVDEQYF. CDR3 sequence (DNA): TGTGCCAGCAGCACGACAGTGACAGGGGTCGACGAGCAGTACTTC.

The chain couples TRBV6-1 to TRBJ1-5; D possibly corresponds to TRBD1 (6 bases). CDR3 length: 15 amino acids. The V gene's germline CDR1 is MNHNS and CDR2 SASEGT. V was pared by 11 bases and J by 8 bases, with 25 bases between. CDR3 nucleotide sequence: TGTGCCGGTTCAACAGGGTCCCCGAATCAAAAGCCCCAGCATTTT. This codes for CAGSTGSPNQKPQHF.

This rearrangement joins TRBV4-2 to TRBJ2-1; D could derive from TRBD1 or TRBD2 (6 bases each). Germline V CDR1 and CDR2: LGHNA, YNFKEQ. V lost 3 bases, J lost 4 bases, and 16 bases lay in between. The CDR3 sequence is 16 residues long. The CDR3 here is CASSQSGGQNYNEQFF. For the CDR3, the DNA is TGTGCCAGCAGCCAGTCCGGGGGCCAAAATTACAATGAGCAGTTCTTC.

The chain is built from TRBV5-6 and TRBJ2-3; the D is unclear. The germline V and J ends were trimmed by 5 bases and 0 bases, with 10 bases remaining between them. Germline V gene lookup returns CDR1 SGHDT and CDR2 YYEEEE. The CDR3 sequence is 14 residues long. CDR3: CASRKRVSTDTQYF. In DNA form, the CDR3 reads TGTGCCAGCAGGAAGCGCGTGAGCACAGATACGCAGTATTTT. Full variable domain (rest looked up from reference TRBV5-6 and TRBJ2-3): DAGVTQSPTHLIKTRGQQVTLRCSPKSGHDTVSWYQQALGQGPQFIFQYYEEEERQRGNFPDRFSGHQFPNYSSELNVNALLLGDSALYLCASRKRVSTDTQYFGPGTRLTVL.

The rearrangement joins TRBV4-3 to TRBJ2-7, with unresolved D. The germline gives CDR1 LGHNA, CDR2 YSLEER. V shed 0 bases and J shed 5 bases, with 11 bases lying between them. CDR3 size: 14 residues. CDR3 nucleotide sequence: TGCGCCAGCAGCCAAGACATGGGGTCCCACGAGCAGTACTTC. Protein sequence: CASSQDMGSHEQYF.

As regards this clone: The sample holds other DNA sequences that translate to the same CDR3. This chain joins TRBV28 and TRBJ2-7, with D unresolved. CDR1 is MDHEN, CDR2 SYDVKM, per germline. The CDR3 is made up of 13 amino acids. V was cut by 6 bases and J by 2 bases, with 11 bases left in between. The DNA for the CDR3 is TGTGCCAGCAGCCCCTCCGGAACCTACGAGCAGTACTTC. It translates to CASSPSGTYEQYF.

The rearrangement joins TRBV5-1 to TRBJ2-7; D is unresolved. V shed 7 bases and J shed 3 bases, with 14 bases lying between them. CDR1 SGHRS and CDR2 YFSETQ come from the germline V gene. The CDR3 is made up of 13 amino acids. CDR3 amino acids: CASSDGVGYEQYF. CDR3 nucleotides: TGCGCCAGCTCGGATGGGGTCGGCTACGAGCAGTACTTC.

V gene TRBV19 combines with J gene TRBJ2-5; 8 nucleotides line up with TRBD2. CDR3 length: 16 amino acids. With 4 bases clipped from V and 5 bases from J, the junction kept 12 bases outside the gene matches. Germline V CDR1 and CDR2: LNHDA, SQIVND (reference sequence). The CDR3 bases are TGTGCCAGTAGTAGGCTGGCGGGGGGCTTTGGGGAGACCCAGTACTTC. It encodes CASSRLAGGFGETQYF.

The chain combines TRBV6-1 with TRBJ1-2; D unclear. The germline gives CDR1 MNHNS, CDR2 SASEGT. CDR3 length: 14 amino acids. V lost 2 bases and J 4 bases, leaving 11 bases between the germline ends. The CDR3 DNA is TGTGCCAGCAGTGAACCGGAGGGAGGCTATGGCTACACCTTC. Its protein is CASSEPEGGYGYTF.

V is TRBV6-5 and J is TRBJ2-5; tentative D call: TRBD1 (6 bases). The CDR3 extends over 14 amino acids. The V gene lost 7 bases and the J gene lost 9 bases, with 21 bases spanning the gap. Per germline, CDR1 MNHEY and CDR2 SVGAGI. CDR3 in DNA: TGTGCCAGCAACCGGGACACGGGACAAGGGGCCCAGTACTTC. Protein sequence: CASNRDTGQGAQYF.

This clone showed up just once. The chain recombines TRBV6-6 with TRBJ1-5; 7 positions match TRBD1. Germline values: CDR1 MNHNY, CDR2 SVGAGI (reference sequence). The V and J ends lost 5 bases and 3 bases, in that order; junction bases with no gene match: 7. The CDR3 covers 15 residues. The CDR3 reads CASSRQTGPNQPQHF. The CDR3 DNA reads TGTGCCAGCAGTCGTCAGACAGGGCCCAATCAGCCCCAGCATTTT.

The genes are TRBV27 and TRBJ1-6; possible D gene TRBD1, 5 bases. Germline loops: CDR1 MNHEY, CDR2 SMNVEV (reference sequence). The CDR3 covers 15 residues. The V end lost 5 bases, the J end lost 7 bases, and 15 bases lay between the germline ends. CDR3 loop: CASSPRQNSNSPLHF. The CDR3 nucleotides read TGTGCCAGCAGTCCCCGACAGAATTCCAATTCACCCCTCCACTTT.

The table lists this clone with a few counts. The chain joins TRBV2 to TRBJ2-3, with TRBD2 as a possible D gene (6 bases). V gave up 6 bases and J gave up 3 bases, with 13 bases separating them. CDR3 length: 14 amino acids. From germline, CDR1 is SNHLY and CDR2 FYNNEI. For the CDR3, the DNA is TGTGCCAGCAGAAGCGGGTTTGGGACAGATACGCAGTATTTT. It encodes CASRSGFGTDTQYF.

The V call is TRBV10-3, the J call TRBJ1-4; D gene ambiguous. The CDR3 sequence is 15 residues long. V lost 0 bases, J lost 5 bases, and 10 bases lay in between. The germline V gene encodes CDR1 ENHRY and CDR2 SYGVKD. The CDR3 spells CAISESASFNEKLFF. The CDR3 coding sequence is TGTGCCATCAGTGAGTCTGCCAGCTTCAATGAAAAACTGTTTTTT.